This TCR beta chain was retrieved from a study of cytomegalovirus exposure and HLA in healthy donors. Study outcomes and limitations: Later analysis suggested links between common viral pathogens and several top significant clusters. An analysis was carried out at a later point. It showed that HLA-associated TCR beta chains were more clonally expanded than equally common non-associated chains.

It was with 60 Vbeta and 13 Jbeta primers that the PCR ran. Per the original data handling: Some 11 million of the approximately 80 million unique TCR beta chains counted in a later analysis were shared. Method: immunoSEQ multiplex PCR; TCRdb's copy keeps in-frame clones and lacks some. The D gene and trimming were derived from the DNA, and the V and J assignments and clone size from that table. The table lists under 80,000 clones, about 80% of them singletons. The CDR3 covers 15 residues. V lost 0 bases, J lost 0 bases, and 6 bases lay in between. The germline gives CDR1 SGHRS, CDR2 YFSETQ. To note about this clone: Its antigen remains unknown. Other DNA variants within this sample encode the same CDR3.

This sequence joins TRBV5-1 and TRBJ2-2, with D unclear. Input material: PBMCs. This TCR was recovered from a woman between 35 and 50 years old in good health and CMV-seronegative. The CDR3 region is CASSLGRANTGELFF. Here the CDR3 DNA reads TGCGCCAGCAGCTTGGGACGGGCGAACACCGGGGAGCTGTTTTTT.